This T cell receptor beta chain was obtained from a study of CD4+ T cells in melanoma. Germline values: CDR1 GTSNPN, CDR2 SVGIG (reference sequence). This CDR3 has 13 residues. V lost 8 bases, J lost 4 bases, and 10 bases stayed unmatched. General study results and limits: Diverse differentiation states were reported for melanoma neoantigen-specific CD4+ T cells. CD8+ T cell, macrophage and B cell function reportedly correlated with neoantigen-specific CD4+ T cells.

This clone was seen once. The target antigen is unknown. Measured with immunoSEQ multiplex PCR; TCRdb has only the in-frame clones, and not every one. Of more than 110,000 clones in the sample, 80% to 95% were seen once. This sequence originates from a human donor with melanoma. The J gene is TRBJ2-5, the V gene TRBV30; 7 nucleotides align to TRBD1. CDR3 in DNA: TGTGCCAGCCGAGGGGGCACTATAGAGACCCAGTACTTC. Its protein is CASRGGTIETQYF.